Below are 9 T cell receptor beta chains sequenced from a single sample in a study of blood T cells in healthy people across ages. Next came a second PCR, run for about 6 to 11 cycles, which used a sample-barcoded 5' primer along with a J-beta primer mix. TCRdb reanalysed the 5' RACE reads using MiXCR and keeps one entry per CDR3 protein. The table has approximately 1,700,000 distinct CDR3 sequences, approximately 40% seen once. The sequenced material came from blood. All receptors derive from a human donor in good health.

The V gene is TRBV7-8, the J gene TRBJ1-2; D perhaps matches TRBD1 (5 bases). The V and J ends lost 4 bases and 1 base respectively, with 10 bases between them. Germline V lookup: CDR1 SGHVS, CDR2 FQNEAQ. The CDR3 has 14 amino acids. CDR3 DNA sequence: TGTGCCAGCAGCTCCCTAGACAGTAACTATGGCTACACCTTC. This encodes CASSSLDSNYGYTF. Full variable domain (rest looked up from reference TRBV7-8 and TRBJ1-2): GAGVSQSPRYKVAKRGQDVALRCDPISGHVSLFWYQQALGQGPEFLTYFQNEAQLDKSGLPSDRFFAERPEGSVSTLKIQRTQQEDSAVYLCASSSLDSNYGYTFGSGTRLTVV.

V gene TRBV9 combines with J gene TRBJ1-2; 10 bases match TRBD1. V was clipped by 4 bases and J by 4 bases; unmatched bases: 7. Germline CDR1 is SGDLS and CDR2 is YYNGEE. The CDR3 covers 15 residues. The CDR3 loop reads CASSSPTGGGYGYTF. The CDR3 coding sequence is TGTGCCAGCAGCTCCCCGACAGGGGGCGGCTATGGCTACACCTTC.

The chain uses TRBV12-3 or TRBV12-4 and TRBJ2-5, with a possible D match to TRBD1 (5 bases). V lost 2 bases and J lost 1, with 11 bases in between. CDR3 length: 15 residues. The chain's CDR3 is CASSLRGTGQETQYF. Here the CDR3 DNA reads TGTGCCAGCAGTTTAAGGGGCACCGGCCAAGAGACCCAGTACTTC.

The chain carries TRBV2 and TRBJ1-1, with 10 bases that match TRBD1. The V gene end was trimmed by 5 bases and the J gene end by 7 bases; junction bases not matched to a gene: 10. CDR3 length: 15 residues. In germline, CDR1 is SNHLY, CDR2 FYNNEI. The CDR3 loop reads CASSFYRQGAGEAFF. CDR3 bases: TGTGCCAGCAGTTTTTATCGACAGGGGGCGGGTGAAGCTTTCTTT.

The chain combines TRBV6-1 with TRBJ2-5; 9 nucleotides agree with TRBD2. This CDR3 is built from 17 residues. Per the germline V gene, CDR1 is MNHNS and CDR2 is SASEGT. With 4 bases clipped from V and 4 bases from J, the junction kept 13 bases outside the gene matches. The CDR3: CASSVTGSGGRRETQYF. CDR3 nucleotide sequence: TGTGCCAGCAGTGTCACAGGAAGCGGGGGGAGGAGAGAGACCCAGTACTTC.

The chain couples TRBV5-8 to TRBJ2-1; 7 nucleotides align to TRBD1. Germline CDR1 SGHTS, CDR2 YDEGEE. With 5 bases clipped from V and 10 bases from J, the junction kept 9 bases outside the gene matches. The CDR3 is 13 residues long. DNA of the CDR3: TGTGCCAGCAGGAGACAGGGAGCCTACGAGCAGTTCTTC. Residues: CASRRQGAYEQFF.

Remarks on this clonotype: A clone one base away is much larger, so this may be a read error. J is TRBJ2-5 and V is TRBV6-5; D is perhaps TRBD1 or TRBD2 (5 bases each). V was shortened by 5 bases and J by 11 bases, with 24 bases between the two germline ends. The CDR3 is 15 residues long. The V gene's germline CDR1 is MNHEY and CDR2 SVGAGI. The CDR3 loop reads CASSVAGSVWNEQYF. The CDR3 DNA reads TGTGCCAGCAGTGTGGCAGGGAGTGTATGGAATGAGCAGTACTTC.

The table lists this clonotype with a few counts. This sequence joins TRBV7-2 and TRBJ2-3; D is uncertain. CDR1 is SGHTA and CDR2 is FQGNSA in the germline V gene. Trimming shortened V by 5 bases and J by 7 bases, and 10 bases separated the two germline ends. The CDR3 is 12 residues long. Written as DNA, the CDR3 is TGTGCCAGCAGCACCCTTAAGTATACGCAGTATTTT. This translates into CASSTLKYTQYF. Together with reference TRBV7-2 and TRBJ2-3, the CDR3 gives the full variable domain: GAGVSQSPSNKVTEKGKDVELRCDPISGHTALYWYRQSLGQGLEFLIYFQGNSAPDKSGLPSDRFSAERTGGSVSTLTIQRTQQEDSAVYLCASSTLKYTQYFGPGTRLTVL.

The chain combines TRBV7-2 with TRBJ1-5; D is undetermined. V gave up 4 bases and J gave up 5 bases, with 9 bases separating them. Per germline, CDR1 SGHTA and CDR2 FQGNSA. The CDR3 is 13 residues long. This chain's CDR3 is CASSSGVHQPQHF. The CDR3 nucleotides are TGTGCCAGCAGCTCGGGAGTTCATCAGCCCCAGCATTTT.